The clone carrying this T cell receptor (beta chain) was seen only a few times. The antigen remains undetermined. The data were taken from a study of blood T cells in healthy people across ages. A J-beta primer mix and a sample-barcoded 5' primer were used in a second PCR of roughly 6 to 12 cycles. Sequencing recovered at least 2.5 million CDR3-containing paired-end reads from each sample. TCRdb reprocessed the 5' RACE reads with MiXCR, giving one entry per CDR3 protein. The table records 450,000 to 700,000 distinct CDR3 sequences, 25% to 30% of them present only once. Whole-study findings and limits: CMV infection status of these donors was not known.

The CDR3 has 14 amino acids. Trimming removed 2 bases from V and 1 base from J; junction bases left unmatched: 1. Germline-derived CDR1 and CDR2 are SGHTA and FQGNSA. Roughly 10 milliliters of peripheral blood were drawn from each donor. This TCR was sampled from a woman in her seventies in good health. V usage is TRBV7-2 and J usage is TRBJ1-1; 7 nucleotides align to TRBD1. The specimen sequenced was blood. The CDR3 DNA sequence: TGTGCCAGCAGCTTACCAGGGGGGAACACTGAAGCTTTCTTT. This translates into CASSLPGGNTEAFF.